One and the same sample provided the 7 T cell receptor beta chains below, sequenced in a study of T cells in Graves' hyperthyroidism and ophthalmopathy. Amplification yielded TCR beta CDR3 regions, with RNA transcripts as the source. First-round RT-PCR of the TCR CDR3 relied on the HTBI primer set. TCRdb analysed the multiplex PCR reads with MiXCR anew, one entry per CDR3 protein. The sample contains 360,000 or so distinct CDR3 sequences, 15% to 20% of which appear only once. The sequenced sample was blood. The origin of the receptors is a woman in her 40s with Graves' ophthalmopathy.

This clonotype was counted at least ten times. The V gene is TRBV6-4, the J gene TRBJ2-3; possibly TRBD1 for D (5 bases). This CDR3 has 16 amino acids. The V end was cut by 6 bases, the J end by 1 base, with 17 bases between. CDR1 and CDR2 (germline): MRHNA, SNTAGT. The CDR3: CASSNRLLGGTDTQYF. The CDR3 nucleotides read TGTGCCAGCAGCAACCGCCTGTTAGGGGGCACAGATACGCAGTATTTT.

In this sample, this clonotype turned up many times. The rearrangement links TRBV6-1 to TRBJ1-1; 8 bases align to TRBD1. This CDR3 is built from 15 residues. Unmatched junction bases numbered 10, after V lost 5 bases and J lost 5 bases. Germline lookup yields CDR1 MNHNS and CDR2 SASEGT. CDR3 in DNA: TGTGCCAGCAGTCCGGGGACAGGATGGGAAACTGAAGCTTTCTTT. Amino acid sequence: CASSPGTGWETEAFF.

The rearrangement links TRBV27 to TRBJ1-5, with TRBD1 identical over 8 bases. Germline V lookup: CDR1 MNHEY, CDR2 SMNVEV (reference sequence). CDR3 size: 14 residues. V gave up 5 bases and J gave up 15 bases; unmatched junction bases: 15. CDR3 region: CASSPTLTDRAPHF. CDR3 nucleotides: TGTGCCAGCAGTCCGACCCTTACGGACAGGGCCCCGCATTTT.

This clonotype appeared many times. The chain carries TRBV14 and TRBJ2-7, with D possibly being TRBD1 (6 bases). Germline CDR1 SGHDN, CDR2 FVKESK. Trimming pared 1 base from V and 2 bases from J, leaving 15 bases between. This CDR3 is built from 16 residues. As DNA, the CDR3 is TGTGCCAGCAGCCAAGCGGTTCTTACAGGGACCTACGAGCAGTACTTC. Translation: CASSQAVLTGTYEQYF.

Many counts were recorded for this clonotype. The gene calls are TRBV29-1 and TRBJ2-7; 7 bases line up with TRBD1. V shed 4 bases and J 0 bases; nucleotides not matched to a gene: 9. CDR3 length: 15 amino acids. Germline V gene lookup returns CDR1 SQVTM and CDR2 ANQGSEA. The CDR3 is CSVGQPGQSSYEQYF. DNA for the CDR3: TGCAGCGTTGGTCAACCGGGACAGAGCTCCTACGAGCAGTACTTC.

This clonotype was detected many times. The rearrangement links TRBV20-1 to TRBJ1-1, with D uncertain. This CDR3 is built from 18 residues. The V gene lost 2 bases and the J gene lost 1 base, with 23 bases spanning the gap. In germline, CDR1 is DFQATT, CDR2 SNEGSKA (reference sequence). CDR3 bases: TGCAGTGCTAGACTATCATCCGGGCCAAACAGCTGGAACACTGAAGCTTTCTTT. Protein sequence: CSARLSSGPNSWNTEAFF.

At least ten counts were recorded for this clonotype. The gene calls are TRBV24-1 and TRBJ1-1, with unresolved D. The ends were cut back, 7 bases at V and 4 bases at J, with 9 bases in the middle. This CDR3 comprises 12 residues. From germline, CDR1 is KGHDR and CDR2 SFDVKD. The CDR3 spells CATRPASTEAFF. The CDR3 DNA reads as TGTGCCACCAGACCCGCTTCCACTGAAGCTTTCTTT.